This TCR beta chain was obtained from a study of shared clonotypes between healthy human individuals. Profiled with immunoSEQ multiplex PCR; TCRdb holds only in-frame clones, not every one. The sample includes a few million clones, 92% seen only once; the top ten take approximately 0.4%. Those who donated, Caucasian adults without exception, all lived in Nashville, Tennessee. V lost 5 bases, J lost 7 bases, and 14 bases lay in between. The CDR3 length is 13 residues. Germline CDR1 MDHEN, CDR2 SYDVKM. This sequence was found in a man between 18 and 29 years old in good health. Some clones in this sample may be carry-over from other donors' samples. The chain couples TRBV28 to TRBJ1-2; TRBD1 might be the D (6 bases). The sample comprised naive CD4+ T cells from PBMCs. Subset meaning: CD45RA+ positively selected. The CDR3: CASSLLQGIGYTF. For the CDR3, the DNA is TGTGCCAGCAGTCTCCTACAGGGTATTGGCTACACCTTC.